These 3 T cell receptor beta chains originate from one sample sequenced in a study of blood T cell repertoires in COVID-19. The repertoire was sequenced with immunoSEQ multiplex PCR; TCRdb's copy has only in-frame clones and lacks some. Of roughly 300,000 clones listed, 65% to 90% were seen once; the top ten hold more than 9%. Sequencing used PBMCs or T cells enriched from blood (not recorded which). The source of these receptors is a woman younger than 30 who had recovered from COVID-19.

The V and J genes are TRBV6-6 and TRBJ2-7; TRBD1 aligns across 9 bases. Trimming removed 5 bases from V and 2 bases from J; junction bases left unmatched: 7. Germline V lookup: CDR1 MNHNY, CDR2 SVGAGI (reference sequence). CDR3 length: 15 residues. CDR3 bases: TGTGCCAGCAGTCAACAGGGGGCGGGTCCCTACGAGCAGTACTTC. Its translation: CASSQQGAGPYEQYF.

This chain uses TRBV12-3 or TRBV12-4 with TRBJ2-5, with D tentatively TRBD2 (5 bases). Trimming left V 4 bases short and J 7 bases short, with 10 bases between. The CDR3 totals 12 residues. The CDR3 nucleotides are TGTGCCAGCAGTTATACAGAGGGGACCCAGTACTTC. Its protein product is CASSYTEGTQYF.

The chain is built from TRBV19 and TRBJ1-2; TRBD1 matches at 7 bases. This CDR3 has 14 amino acids. With V trimmed by 10 bases and J by 2 bases, 10 bases remained unmatched. Germline V lookup: CDR1 LNHDA, CDR2 SQIVND (reference sequence). DNA of the CDR3: TGTGCCACCACCTTAAGGACAGGAAACTATGGCTACACCTTC. Its protein product is CATTLRTGNYGYTF.